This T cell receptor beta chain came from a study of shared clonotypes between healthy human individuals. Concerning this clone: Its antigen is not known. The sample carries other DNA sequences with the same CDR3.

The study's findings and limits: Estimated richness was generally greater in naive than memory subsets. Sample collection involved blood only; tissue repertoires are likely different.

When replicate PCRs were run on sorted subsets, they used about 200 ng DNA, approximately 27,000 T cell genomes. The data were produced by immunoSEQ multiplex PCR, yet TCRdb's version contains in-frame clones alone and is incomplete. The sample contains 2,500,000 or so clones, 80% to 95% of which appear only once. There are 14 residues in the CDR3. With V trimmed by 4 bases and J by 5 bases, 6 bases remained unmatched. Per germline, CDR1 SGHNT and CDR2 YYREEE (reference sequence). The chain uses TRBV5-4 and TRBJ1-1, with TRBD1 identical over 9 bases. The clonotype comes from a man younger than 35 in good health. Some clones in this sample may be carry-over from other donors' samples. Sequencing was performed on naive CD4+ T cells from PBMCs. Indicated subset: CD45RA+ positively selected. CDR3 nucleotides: TGTGCCAGCAGCCCGGGGACAGGGAGGACTGAAGCTTTCTTT. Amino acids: CASSPGTGRTEAFF. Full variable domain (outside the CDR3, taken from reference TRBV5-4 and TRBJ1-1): ETGVTQSPTHLIKTRGQQVTLRCSSQSGHNTVSWYQQALGQGPQFIFQYYREEENGRGNFPPRFSGLQFPNYSSELNVNALELDDSALYLCASSPGTGRTEAFFGQGTRLTVV.